This TCR beta chain was sequenced for a study of CD8 T cells in Susac syndrome. The authors reverse transcribed 0.5 to 1 ug RNA with random hexamers. TCRdb called the immunoSEQ multiplex PCR reads again in MiXCR, with one record for every CDR3 protein. The sample lists about 150,000 distinct CDR3 sequences; 85% to 95% were seen once. The receptor comes from a human donor with Susac syndrome. Sequenced: CD4+ T cells from PBMCs.

CDR3 protein: CASSRGTEAQPQHF. CDR3 nucleotide sequence: TGCGCCAGCAGCCGTGGGACAGAGGCCCAGCCCCAGCATTTT. V and J are TRBV4-3 and TRBJ1-5, with 7 nucleotides matching TRBD1. V dropped 4 bases and J dropped 7; count of bases not matched to a gene: 7. CDR1 LGHNA and CDR2 YSLEER come from the germline V gene. The CDR3 has 14 amino acids.